The 23 T cell receptor beta chains below were found in one sample sequenced in a study of regulatory T cells in long-lasting Graves disease. Time point specified: persistent/refractory GD, antithyroid drugs over 5 years with positive TRAb. TCR sequences were obtained from RNA taken from PBMCs. Construction of the TCR beta libraries employed iRepertoire HTBI primers in conjunction with Arm-PCR of CDR3 regions. TCRdb analysed the multiplex PCR reads with MiXCR anew, one entry per CDR3 protein. The sample contains more than 650,000 distinct CDR3 sequences, 25% to 30% of which appear only once. This sample comprised peripheral blood mononuclear cells (PBMCs), obtained when the disease was refractory, from a patient treated with antithyroid drugs. The receptors were gathered from a female donor with Graves disease.

The chain is built from TRBV12-3 or TRBV12-4 and TRBJ1-2, with D possibly being TRBD1 (5 bases). V was pared by 3 bases and J by 3 bases, with 14 bases between. This CDR3 has 15 amino acids. In DNA form, the CDR3 reads TGTGCCAGCAGTTTCCTGCCGGGGCTTGACTATGGCTACACCTTC. The encoded protein is CASSFLPGLDYGYTF.

This clonotype was found a few times. V gene TRBV6-2 or TRBV6-3 combines with J gene TRBJ1-1, with TRBD1 matching 9 bases. Germline trimming cut 10 bases from V and 5 bases from J; bases unmatched to any gene: 8. This CDR3 is 13 amino acids long. Per the germline V gene, CDR1 is MNHEY and CDR2 is SVGEGT. The CDR3 sequence: CATLQGAYTEAFF. Here the CDR3 DNA reads TGTGCCACCTTACAGGGGGCTTATACTGAAGCTTTCTTT.

This clonotype came up many times. The genes are TRBV15 and TRBJ2-5, with 8 bases aligning to TRBD1. The germline CDR1 and CDR2 sequences are LNHNV and YYDKDF (reference sequence). Losses at the gene ends were 1 base for V and 3 bases for J; bases not matched to a gene: 4. The CDR3 runs to 15 residues. CDR3 in DNA: TGTGCCACCAGCAGAGGAGACAGGGGAGAAGAGACCCAGTACTTC. This encodes CATSRGDRGEETQYF.

This clonotype was counted between two and nine times. The chain uses TRBV29-1 and TRBJ1-1; D is unresolved. This CDR3 region has 13 residues. Trimming removed 4 bases at V and 0 bases at J, with 9 bases between. In germline, CDR1 is SQVTM, CDR2 ANQGSEA. The CDR3 bases are TGCAGCGTTGCCGCTAATTTGAACACTGAAGCTTTCTTT. Protein: CSVAANLNTEAFF.

This chain uses TRBV7-2 with TRBJ2-7; 8 nucleotides align to TRBD1. CDR1 is SGHTA and CDR2 is FQGNSA in the germline V gene. With 5 bases clipped from V and 5 bases from J, the junction kept 8 bases outside the gene matches. The CDR3 has 14 residues. For the CDR3, the DNA is TGTGCCAGCAGCCAGACGGACAGGGCGGACGAGCAGTACTTC. Translating gives CASSQTDRADEQYF.

The rearrangement links TRBV28 to TRBJ1-2, with D possibly matching TRBD1 (6 bases). The ends were cut back, 6 bases at V and 8 bases at J, with 16 bases in the middle. The CDR3 covers 13 residues. Germline CDR1 MDHEN, CDR2 SYDVKM. CDR3 coding DNA: TGTGCCAGCAGATCAACGGGGGCTTTCGGCTACACCTTC. Amino acids: CASRSTGAFGYTF.

This clonotype was found a few times. The gene calls are TRBV6-1 and TRBJ1-5, with 10 positions matching TRBD1. J lost 2 bases, V lost 6 bases, and 10 bases had no gene match. Germline V lookup: CDR1 MNHNS, CDR2 SASEGT. This CDR3 is built from 17 residues. The CDR3: CASSSGQGSMGNQPQHF. As DNA, the CDR3 is TGTGCCAGCAGCTCGGGACAGGGGAGTATGGGCAATCAGCCCCAGCATTTT.

A few counts support this clonotype. This sequence joins TRBV5-1 and TRBJ1-1; no clear D gene. Per the germline V gene, CDR1 is SGHRS and CDR2 is YFSETQ. This CDR3 is 13 amino acids long. Trimming took off 2 bases at V and 1 base at J, with 6 bases between the two ends. In nucleotides, the CDR3 is TGCGCCAGCAGCTTCATCGGGAACACTGAAGCTTTCTTT. Translation: CASSFIGNTEAFF.

There are a few counts of this clonotype. This chain connects TRBV30 to TRBJ2-2, with D possibly matching TRBD2 (5 bases). Germline CDR1 GTSNPN, CDR2 SVGIG (reference sequence). CDR3 length: 15 amino acids. V lost 8 bases, J lost 0 bases, and 16 bases lay in between. The DNA for the CDR3 is TGTGCCCGAAGCGAGGGTTTACCGAACACCGGGGAGCTGTTTTTT. It yields the protein CARSEGLPNTGELFF. Together with reference TRBV30 and TRBJ2-2, the CDR3 gives the full variable domain: SQTIHQWPATLVQPVGSPLSLECTVEGTSNPNLYWYRQAAGRGLQLLFYSVGIGQISSEVPQNLSASRPQDRQFILSSKKLLLSDSGFYLCARSEGLPNTGELFFGEGSRLTVL.

The V and J genes are TRBV6-1 and TRBJ2-2; 10 bases align to TRBD1. The CDR3 extends over 16 amino acids. Germline CDR1 MNHNS, CDR2 SASEGT. The trim removed 6 bases at V and 0 bases at J, leaving 4 bases unmatched. DNA for the CDR3: TGTGCCAGCAGCCGGACAGGGGGTGCGAACACCGGGGAGCTGTTTTTT. Its translation: CASSRTGGANTGELFF.

This clonotype was recorded many times. The chain carries TRBV10-3 and TRBJ1-2; unclear D gene. Trimming cost V 2 bases and J 3 bases, with 7 bases left between them. CDR1 and CDR2 (germline): ENHRY, SYGVKD. The CDR3 is 13 amino acids. The CDR3 coding sequence is TGTGCCATCAGTGAGCGAACGTACTATGGCTACACCTTC. It yields the protein CAISERTYYGYTF.

This clonotype was recorded at least ten times. The chain has TRBV2 and TRBJ1-5; D is ambiguous. The CDR3 has 14 residues. Trimming left V 0 bases short and J 5 bases short, with 8 bases between. Germline CDR1 and CDR2: SNHLY and FYNNEI. CDR3 coding DNA: TGTGCCAGCAGTGAAGCGCTCGGTTATCAGCCCCAGCATTTT. It is translated as CASSEALGYQPQHF.

This clonotype has only a few counts. The rearrangement links TRBV30 to TRBJ1-1; 7 nucleotides match TRBD1. Germline-derived CDR1 and CDR2 are GTSNPN and SVGIG (reference sequence). V shed 2 bases and J 5 bases; nucleotides not matched to a gene: 5. The CDR3 loop spans 13 amino acids. As DNA, the CDR3 is TGTGCCTGGAGTCCGACAGGGAGGACTGAAGCTTTCTTT. Its translation is CAWSPTGRTEAFF.

This clonotype was observed at least ten times. The V call is TRBV2, the J call TRBJ1-1; 7 bases align to TRBD1. CDR3 length: 14 amino acids. V lost 6 bases and J lost 10; bases outside the gene matches: 14. In germline, CDR1 is SNHLY, CDR2 FYNNEI. Here the CDR3 reads CASSQQGSFLRAFF. DNA of the CDR3: TGTGCCAGCAGCCAACAGGGGTCCTTCCTTCGAGCTTTCTTT.

This clonotype was counted only a few times. This chain joins TRBV6-5 and TRBJ1-5, with a weak D call TRBD1 (6 bases). CDR1 is MNHEY and CDR2 is SVGAGI in the germline V gene. The CDR3 runs to 15 residues. V was trimmed by 2 bases and J by 5 bases, leaving 13 bases between them. The CDR3 region is CASSYGGGADQPQHF. CDR3 nucleotide sequence: TGTGCCAGCAGTTACGGTGGGGGGGCCGATCAGCCCCAGCATTTT.

The chain couples TRBV2 to TRBJ2-1; D assignment may be TRBD1 or TRBD2 (5 bases each). This CDR3 has 14 amino acids. Germline lookup yields CDR1 SNHLY and CDR2 FYNNEI. V gave up 4 bases and J gave up 4 bases, with 11 bases separating them. The DNA for the CDR3 is TGTGCCAGCAGTGTGAGGGGATGGTACAATGAGCAGTTCTTC. Translation gives CASSVRGWYNEQFF.

The chain links TRBV2 to TRBJ2-3; 13 bases fit TRBD2. J gave up 3 bases and V 6 bases, and 12 bases lay outside the gene matches. The CDR3 length is 18 residues. Germline V CDR1 and CDR2: SNHLY, FYNNEI. The CDR3 region is CASSPEELAGGRTDTQYF. DNA of the CDR3: TGTGCCAGCAGCCCCGAGGAACTAGCGGGAGGGAGGACAGATACGCAGTATTTT.

The chain links TRBV4-1 to TRBJ1-6; no clear D. The germline CDR1 and CDR2 sequences are MGHRA and YSYEKL. CDR3 length equals 12 residues. Trimming stripped 1 base from V and 11 bases from J, with 6 bases between. CDR3 nucleotides: TGCGCCAGCAGCCAAGGGAGACCACCCCTCCACTTT. Its translation: CASSQGRPPLHF.

This clonotype was found a few times. The rearrangement links TRBV3-1 to TRBJ1-2, with D tentatively TRBD1 (5 bases). Trimming shortened V by 0 bases and J by 4 bases, and 15 bases separated the two germline ends. From germline, CDR1 is LGHDT and CDR2 YNNKEL (reference sequence). The CDR3 is made up of 16 amino acids. The CDR3 loop is CASSQERRVGLYGYTF. The CDR3 coding sequence is TGTGCCAGCAGCCAAGAACGTCGCGTGGGGCTCTATGGCTACACCTTC.

Many counts were recorded for this clonotype. The V call is TRBV2, the J call TRBJ1-2; D unclear. Trimming removed 1 base from V and 0 bases from J, with 9 bases in between. This CDR3 comprises 15 residues. Germline values: CDR1 SNHLY, CDR2 FYNNEI. The CDR3, as DNA: TGTGCCAGCAGTGAAGTAGCAGGATCTAACTATGGCTACACCTTC. Residues: CASSEVAGSNYGYTF. The whole variable domain, filled in from reference TRBV2 and TRBJ1-2, reads EPEVTQTPSHQVTQMGQEVILRCVPISNHLYFYWYRQILGQKVEFLVSFYNNEISEKSEIFDDQFSVERPDGSNFTLKIRSTKLEDSAMYFCASSEVAGSNYGYTFGSGTRLTVV.

This clonotype was recorded a few times. CDR3 bases: TGTGCCAGCAGTGTCCCCTCAGGACCCAAAAACATTCAGTACTTC. This codes for CASSVPSGPKNIQYF. The V call is TRBV25-1, the J call TRBJ2-4; D uncertain. Trimming took off 4 bases at V and 2 bases at J, with 12 bases between the two ends. The CDR3 is made up of 15 amino acids. CDR1 is MGHDK and CDR2 is SYGVNS in the germline V gene.

This chain joins TRBV28 and TRBJ2-7; tentatively, D is TRBD2 (5 bases). The CDR3 runs to 14 residues. Germline V lookup: CDR1 MDHEN, CDR2 SYDVKM. V lost 4 bases and J 5 bases, leaving 15 bases between the germline ends. The CDR3 loop reads CASSSPPGTHEQYF. The CDR3 DNA is TGTGCCAGCAGTTCTCCCCCGGGAACCCACGAGCAGTACTTC.

The rearrangement links TRBV6-2 or TRBV6-3 to TRBJ2-5; 9 bases map to TRBD2. The J segment lost 5 bases and the V segment lost 0 bases, leaving 19 bases of the junction unmatched. Per the germline V gene, CDR1 is MNHEY and CDR2 is SVGEGT. This CDR3 is 20 amino acids long. The CDR3 sequence: CASSYSHSETSGTIWETQYF. CDR3 in DNA: TGTGCCAGCAGTTACTCCCACTCCGAGACTAGCGGTACGATTTGGGAGACCCAGTACTTC.